This entry describes one T cell receptor (beta chain). This sample is part of a study of radiation and T cells in renal cell carcinoma. Regarding time point: blood 4 weeks post-SBRT, at nephrectomy. Sample treatment: 15 Gy SBRT to primary tumor, nephrectomy 4 weeks later. Nephrectomy followed 15 Gy stereotactic body radiation by 4 weeks. Some clones are missing from TCRdb's copy, which holds only in-frame ones; the method was immunoSEQ multiplex PCR. The data hold around 100,000 clones, with approximately 82% observed a single time. The sequencing used blood, collected from a patient whose treatment included radiotherapy and nephrectomy. This clonotype was obtained from a man between 60 and 75 years old with renal cell carcinoma.

The CDR3 sequence: CAWSVQGNGYTF. The CDR3 region has the DNA TGTGCCTGGAGTGTCCAGGGGAACGGCTACACCTTC. The genes are TRBV30 and TRBJ1-2; D is perhaps TRBD1 (6 bases). The V end lost 0 bases, the J end lost 8 bases, and 10 bases lay between the germline ends. The CDR3 extends over 12 amino acids. The germline V gene has CDR1 GTSNPN and CDR2 SVGIG (reference sequence). Using reference TRBV30 and TRBJ1-2 for the parts outside the CDR3, the full variable domain is SQTIHQWPATLVQPVGSPLSLECTVEGTSNPNLYWYRQAAGRGLQLLFYSVGIGQISSEVPQNLSASRPQDRQFILSSKKLLLSDSGFYLCAWSVQGNGYTFGSGTRLTVV.